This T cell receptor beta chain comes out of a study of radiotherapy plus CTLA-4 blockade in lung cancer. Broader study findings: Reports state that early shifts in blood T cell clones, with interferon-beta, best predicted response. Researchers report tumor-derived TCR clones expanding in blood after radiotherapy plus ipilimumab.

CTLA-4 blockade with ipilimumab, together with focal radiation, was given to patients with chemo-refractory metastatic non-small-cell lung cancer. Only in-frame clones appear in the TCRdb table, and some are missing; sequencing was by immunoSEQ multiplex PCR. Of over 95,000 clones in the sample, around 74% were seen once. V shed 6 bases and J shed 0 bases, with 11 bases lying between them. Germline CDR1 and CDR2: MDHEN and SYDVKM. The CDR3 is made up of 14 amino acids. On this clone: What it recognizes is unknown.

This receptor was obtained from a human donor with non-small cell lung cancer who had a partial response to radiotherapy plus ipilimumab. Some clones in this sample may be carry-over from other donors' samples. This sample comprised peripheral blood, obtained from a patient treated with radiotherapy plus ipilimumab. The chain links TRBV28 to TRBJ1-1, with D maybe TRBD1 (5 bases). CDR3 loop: CASRQQDMNTEAFF. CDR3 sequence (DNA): TGTGCCAGCAGGCAACAGGACATGAACACTGAAGCTTTCTTT. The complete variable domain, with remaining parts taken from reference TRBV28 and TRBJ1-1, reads DVKVTQSSRYLVKRTGEKVFLECVQDMDHENMFWYRQDPGLGLRLIYFSYDVKMKEKGDIPEGYSVSREKKERFSLILESASTNQTSMYLCASRQQDMNTEAFFGQGTRLTVV.